One and the same sample provided the 32 T cell receptor beta chains below, sequenced in a study of T-cell memory formation after mild COVID-19. TCRdb fed the 5' RACE reads into MiXCR, producing one record per CDR3 protein. The table lists 250,000 to 350,000 distinct CDR3 sequences, about 15% of them singletons, with 22% in the top ten. The sample consisted of PBMCs or a T cell subset sorted from them (not recorded which). Receptors were obtained from a man younger than 35 who had mild COVID-19 (a few samples of this study predate the infection). Cell type and time point are not known.

This clonotype was seen more than once but under ten times. CDR3 region: CASSPRGAQETQYF. The CDR3 DNA is TGTGCCAGCAGTCCCAGGGGGGCTCAAGAGACCCAGTACTTC. The chain couples TRBV7-8 to TRBJ2-5, with D possibly being TRBD1 (7 bases). This CDR3 has 14 amino acids. Germline CDR1 SGHVS, CDR2 FQNEAQ. V dropped 6 bases and J dropped 2 bases, with 13 bases sitting between them.

The chain links TRBV11-3 to TRBJ2-5, with D uncertain. V lost 2 bases to trimming and J lost 7 bases, with 8 bases between them. CDR1 and CDR2 from the germline V gene are SGHNT and YENEEA. The CDR3 loop spans 12 amino acids. CDR3 sequence reads: CASSLFEGTQYF. For the CDR3, the DNA is TGTGCCAGCAGCTTATTCGAAGGGACCCAGTACTTC.

Comment on this clonotype: This sequence may be a read error, since a much larger clone differs from it by one base. In DNA, the CDR3 is TGTGCCAGCAGCATAGACAGGCCCGAGCAGTTCTTC. Translation: CASSIDRPEQFF. V and J are TRBV11-1 and TRBJ2-1, with D tentatively TRBD1 (6 bases). Looked up from germline, CDR1 is SGHAT and CDR2 is FQDESV (reference sequence). There are 12 residues in the CDR3. The V and J ends lost 5 bases and 10 bases respectively, with 12 bases between them.

The chain couples TRBV6-5 to TRBJ2-1, with TRBD2 matching over 10 bases. V dropped 6 bases and J dropped 2; count of bases not matched to a gene: 4. The CDR3 is made up of 15 amino acids. Germline lookup yields CDR1 MNHEY and CDR2 SVGAGI. The CDR3 coding sequence is TGTGCCAGCAGCCACGGACTAGCGGCCTACAATGAGCAGTTCTTC. Amino acids: CASSHGLAAYNEQFF.

The sample holds a few counts of this clonotype. The CDR3 here is CASSPSIMEGELFF. CDR3 nucleotides: TGCGCCAGCAGCCCCTCGATAATGGAAGGGGAGCTGTTTTTT. The chain couples TRBV4-1 to TRBJ2-2; D is unclear. Between the trimmed V and J ends, which lost 4 bases and 8 bases, there was a span of 14 bases. The V gene's germline CDR1 is MGHRA and CDR2 YSYEKL. The length of the CDR3 is 14 residues.

As DNA, the CDR3 is TGTGCCAGCAGTGCCGTCATCGGGGACGGCCTTGAAGCTTTCTTT. Its translation: CASSAVIGDGLEAFF. The chain carries TRBV6-1 and TRBJ1-1; TRBD1 is a possible D gene (5 bases). This CDR3 contains 15 residues. Trimming left V 4 bases short and J 7 bases short, with 19 bases between. Germline V gene data show CDR1 as MNHNS and CDR2 as SASEGT.

This chain joins TRBV20-1 and TRBJ2-3; no firm D call. Trimming stripped 4 bases from V and 2 bases from J, with 13 bases between. CDR1 and CDR2 from the germline V gene are DFQATT and SNEGSKA (reference sequence). The CDR3 extends over 14 amino acids. This CDR3 is CSATPVGHTDTQYF. CDR3 bases: TGCAGTGCTACCCCGGTGGGCCACACAGATACGCAGTATTTT.

The V gene is TRBV29-1, the J gene TRBJ2-1, with 9 bases that match TRBD2. The CDR3 is made up of 15 amino acids. Germline values: CDR1 SQVTM, CDR2 ANQGSEA. V trimming: 4 bases; J trimming: 4 bases; junction bases outside the gene matches: 8. CDR3 residues: CSVAPSGTIYNEQFF. The CDR3 region has the DNA TGCAGCGTTGCCCCTAGCGGGACCATTTACAATGAGCAGTTCTTC.

This clonotype was seen only a few times. The gene calls are TRBV7-9 and TRBJ2-5; tentative D call: TRBD2 (6 bases). Trimming took 5 bases from V and 2 from J, leaving 12 bases between them. Germline V gene data show CDR1 as SEHNR and CDR2 as FQNEAQ (reference sequence). The CDR3 is 14 amino acids. DNA of the CDR3: TGTGCCAGCAGCCCCCGGGACTTGCAAGAGACCCAGTACTTC. This translates into CASSPRDLQETQYF. Full variable domain (rest looked up from reference TRBV7-9 and TRBJ2-5): DTGVSQNPRHKITKRGQNVTFRCDPISEHNRLYWYRQTLGQGPEFLTYFQNEAQLEKSRLLSDRFSAERPKGSFSTLEIQRTEQGDSAMYLCASSPRDLQETQYFGPGTRLLVL.

This sequence joins TRBV4-1 and TRBJ2-7; TRBD2 is a possible D gene (7 bases). With 0 bases removed from V and 4 bases from J, the gap between germline ends came to 16 bases. The CDR3 covers 16 residues. The germline V gene has CDR1 MGHRA and CDR2 YSYEKL. DNA of the CDR3: TGCGCCAGCAGCCAAGATCCCGGGGGGCGCGGGTACGAGCAGTACTTC. This translates into CASSQDPGGRGYEQYF.

The V and J genes are TRBV12-3 or TRBV12-4 and TRBJ1-6; D gene uncertain. The germline V and J ends were trimmed by 6 bases and 9 bases, with 15 bases remaining between them. This CDR3 region has 14 residues. The CDR3 loop reads CASRDLGRSSPLHF. CDR3 DNA: TGTGCCAGCAGGGACCTAGGCCGTTCTTCACCCCTCCACTTT.

Only a few counts were recorded for this clonotype. This rearrangement joins TRBV21-1 to TRBJ2-5; TRBD2 reflects the table's D call only, with no check against the DNA. TRBV21-1 is a pseudogene segment. The CDR3 totals 18 residues. CDR3 in amino acids: CASSKKSKAVAGGGIRYF. The DNA for the CDR3 is TGTGCCAGCAGCAAAAAATCAAAGGCGGTAGCGGGGGGAGGGATCCGGTACTTC.

This clonotype was picked up a small number of times. The chain links TRBV6-2 or TRBV6-3 to TRBJ2-7; D possibly corresponds to TRBD1 (6 bases). The CDR3 sequence is 14 residues long. The V end lost 6 bases, the J end lost 4 bases, and 16 bases lay between the germline ends. From germline, CDR1 is MNHEY and CDR2 SVGEGT. The CDR3 spells CASRPGTPLYEQYF. The DNA for the CDR3 is TGTGCCAGCAGACCCGGGACACCATTGTACGAGCAGTACTTC.

This clonotype was detected a few times. This chain joins TRBV7-9 and TRBJ2-7; perhaps TRBD1 as D (5 bases). The CDR3 runs 14 residues. V was trimmed by 5 bases and J by 2 bases, leaving 13 bases between them. Germline V gives CDR1 SEHNR, CDR2 FQNEAQ (reference sequence). The CDR3 DNA is TGTGCCAGCAGCAACCCGACAGAGACCTACGAGCAGTACTTC. Translated: CASSNPTETYEQYF.

This chain joins TRBV12-3 or TRBV12-4 and TRBJ1-5, with 7 bases lining up with TRBD1. V lost 5 bases to trimming and J lost 2 bases; unmatched junction nucleotides: 9. The CDR3 sequence is 16 residues long. The CDR3 sequence: CASSAQGGLGNQPQHF. DNA for the CDR3: TGTGCCAGCAGTGCCCAGGGGGGCCTCGGCAATCAGCCCCAGCATTTT.

This clonotype has only a few counts. The rearrangement uses TRBV7-2 and TRBJ1-1, with no clear D. CDR3 size: 13 residues. The V end was cut by 4 bases, the J end by 3 bases, with 9 bases between. Germline assignment: CDR1 SGHTA and CDR2 FQGNSA. CDR3 coding DNA: TGTGCCAGCAGCTCTCATCAGGACACTGAAGCTTTCTTT. It yields the protein CASSSHQDTEAFF.

This clonotype was counted at least ten times. The chain uses TRBV7-2 and TRBJ2-5; TRBD2 matches 11 bases. CDR3 length equals 15 residues. Per germline, CDR1 SGHTA and CDR2 FQGNSA. The junction had 3 bases not matched to a gene; V was cut back by 2 bases and J by 4 bases. Here the CDR3 reads CASSLWLAGGETQYF. The DNA for the CDR3 is TGTGCCAGCAGCTTATGGCTAGCGGGGGGAGAGACCCAGTACTTC.

This clonotype was seen ten or more times. The chain employs TRBV5-1 and TRBJ2-1; 13 bases agree with TRBD2. Germline V lookup: CDR1 SGHRS, CDR2 YFSETQ. The length of the CDR3 is 17 residues. After removal of 4 bases from V and 8 bases from J, the junction contained 12 bases not matched to a gene. CDR3 residues: CASSREVLAGGPDEQFF. The CDR3 DNA follows: TGCGCCAGCAGCCGAGAGGTACTAGCGGGGGGGCCCGATGAGCAGTTCTTC.

The V gene is TRBV12-3 or TRBV12-4, the J gene TRBJ1-1; tentative D call: TRBD1 (5 bases). This CDR3 comprises 15 residues. The V gene lost 7 bases and the J gene lost 2 bases, with 17 bases spanning the gap. Here the CDR3 DNA reads TGTGCCAGCACTTTGGCGCTACAGGCTAACACTGAAGCTTTCTTT. It translates to CASTLALQANTEAFF.

This clonotype was counted a few times. This rearrangement joins TRBV4-1 to TRBJ1-6; possible D gene TRBD1, 5 bases. This CDR3 is 12 amino acids long. V dropped 1 base and J dropped 17 bases, with 12 bases sitting between them. Germline-derived CDR1 and CDR2 are MGHRA and YSYEKL. The CDR3 sequence: CASSQGGRRFHF. The CDR3, as DNA: TGCGCCAGCAGCCAAGGGGGACGCCGGTTCCACTTT.

This clonotype has more than one count but fewer than ten. The CDR3 DNA follows: TGTGCCAGCAGCCCCCTAGCGGGGGGCCTTAGGAATGAGCAGTTCTTC. Protein product: CASSPLAGGLRNEQFF. V and J are TRBV9 and TRBJ2-1; the match to TRBD2 covers 11 bases. Trimming cost V 4 bases and J 7 bases; bases outside gene matches: 10. The CDR3 spans 16 residues. Germline V CDR1 and CDR2: SGDLS, YYNGEE.

The J gene is TRBJ2-1, the V gene TRBV5-1; 9 bases agree with TRBD2. V lost 7 bases to trimming and J lost 3 bases; unmatched junction nucleotides: 5. The length of the CDR3 is 14 residues. Germline CDR1 is SGHRS and CDR2 is YFSETQ. CDR3 protein: CASESSGVYNEQFF. Written as DNA, the CDR3 is TGCGCCAGCGAATCTAGCGGGGTCTACAATGAGCAGTTCTTC.

The rearrangement joins TRBV6-5 to TRBJ2-6; perhaps TRBD1 as D (6 bases). The CDR3 has 15 residues. Germline V gene lookup returns CDR1 MNHEY and CDR2 SVGAGI. V was clipped by 6 bases and J by 4 bases, with 13 bases between them. CDR3: CASSADSTGANVLTF. Here the CDR3 DNA reads TGTGCCAGCAGCGCGGACAGTACCGGGGCCAACGTCCTGACTTTC.

This clonotype was seen only a few times. The chain joins TRBV7-3 to TRBJ2-3; no definite D call. V lost 4 bases and J lost 0, with 8 bases in between. The length of the CDR3 is 14 residues. Germline V gene sequence: CDR1 SGHTA, CDR2 FQGTGA. CDR3 sequence (DNA): TGTGCCAGCAGCTCATCCCATAGCACAGATACGCAGTATTTT. Translating gives CASSSSHSTDTQYF.

V gene TRBV7-6 combines with J gene TRBJ1-5; D is undetermined. The CDR3 covers 14 residues. Germline loops: CDR1 SGHVS, CDR2 FNYEAQ. With 1 base removed from V and 7 bases from J, the gap between germline ends came to 11 bases. This CDR3 is CASSLVDDGQPQHF. CDR3 in DNA: TGTGCCAGCAGCTTAGTCGATGATGGGCAGCCCCAGCATTTT.

There are a few counts of this clonotype. The V and J genes are TRBV29-1 and TRBJ2-1; 9 bases match TRBD2. V trimming: 6 bases; J trimming: 6 bases; junction bases outside the gene matches: 6. This CDR3 region has 13 residues. Germline CDR1 and CDR2: SQVTM and ANQGSEA. For the CDR3, the DNA is TGCAGCGTCCTCCCGGGACTAGCCAATGAGCAGTTCTTC. It codes for CSVLPGLANEQFF.

This clonotype was picked up many times. This chain connects TRBV6-1 to TRBJ2-4; D gene uncertain. Trimming removed 0 bases at V and 7 bases at J, with 7 bases between. Germline assignment: CDR1 MNHNS and CDR2 SASEGT. There are 13 residues in the CDR3. The DNA for the CDR3 is TGTGCCAGCAGTGAAGCGCGTTCCAACATTCAGTACTTC. Translation: CASSEARSNIQYF.

This chain uses TRBV5-6 with TRBJ2-7, with TRBD2 matching 9 bases. Germline lookup yields CDR1 SGHDT and CDR2 YYEEEE. The CDR3 runs to 15 residues. J lost 6 bases, V lost 0 bases, and 7 bases had no gene match. Here the CDR3 reads CASSLGAGGPREQYF. CDR3 bases: TGTGCCAGCAGCTTGGGGGCGGGGGGGCCCCGCGAGCAGTACTTC.

This chain joins TRBV11-3 and TRBJ2-2, with D possibly matching TRBD1 (5 bases). The CDR3 loop spans 14 amino acids. CDR1 and CDR2 (germline): SGHNT, YENEEA. The V and J ends lost 1 base and 4 bases respectively, with 7 bases between them. For the CDR3, the DNA is TGTGCCAGCAGCTTAGGGGGCGGCACCGGGGAGCTGTTTTTT. Protein: CASSLGGGTGELFF.

This clonotype showed up many times. The rearrangement links TRBV5-5 to TRBJ1-1; weak D call: TRBD1 (5 bases). Trimming took off 0 bases at V and 4 bases at J, with 7 bases between the two ends. The CDR3 extends over 13 amino acids. Germline V gene lookup returns CDR1 SGHKS and CDR2 YYEKEE (reference sequence). The CDR3 protein is CASSLGGGTEAFF. CDR3 nucleotides: TGTGCCAGCAGCTTGGGGGGGGGCACTGAAGCTTTCTTT.

The genes are TRBV20-1 and TRBJ1-1; TRBD1 matches at 12 bases. Germline values: CDR1 DFQATT, CDR2 SNEGSKA (reference sequence). CDR3 length equals 15 residues. The CDR3 DNA is TGCAGAACGGGACAGGGGGCTTTCGGCTACACTGAAGCTTTCTTT. It specifies CRTGQGAFGYTEAFF.

This clonotype was seen more than once but under ten times. This chain's CDR3 is CASSFQELMGAEAFF. DNA for the CDR3: TGTGCCAGCAGCTTCCAAGAATTAATGGGGGCTGAAGCTTTCTTT. The chain has TRBV7-2 and TRBJ1-1; possible D gene TRBD1, 5 bases. CDR3 length: 15 residues. The germline V and J ends were trimmed by 3 bases and 6 bases, with 17 bases remaining between them. Looked up from germline, CDR1 is SGHTA and CDR2 is FQGNSA.